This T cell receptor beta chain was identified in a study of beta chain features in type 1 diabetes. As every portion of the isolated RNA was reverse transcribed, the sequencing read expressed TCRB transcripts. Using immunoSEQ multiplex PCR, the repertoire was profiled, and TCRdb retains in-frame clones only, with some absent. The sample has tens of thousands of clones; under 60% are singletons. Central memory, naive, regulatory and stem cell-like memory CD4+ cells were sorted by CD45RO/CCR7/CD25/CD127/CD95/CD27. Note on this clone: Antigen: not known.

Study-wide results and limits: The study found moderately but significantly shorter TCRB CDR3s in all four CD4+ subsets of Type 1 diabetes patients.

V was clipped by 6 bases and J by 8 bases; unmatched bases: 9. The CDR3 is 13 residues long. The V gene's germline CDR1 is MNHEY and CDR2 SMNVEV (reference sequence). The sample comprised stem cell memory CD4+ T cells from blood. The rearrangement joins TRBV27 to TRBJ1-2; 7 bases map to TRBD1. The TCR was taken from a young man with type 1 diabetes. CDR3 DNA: TGTGCCAGCAGCCCTCGGACAGGCGCCGGCTACACCTTC. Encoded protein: CASSPRTGAGYTF.